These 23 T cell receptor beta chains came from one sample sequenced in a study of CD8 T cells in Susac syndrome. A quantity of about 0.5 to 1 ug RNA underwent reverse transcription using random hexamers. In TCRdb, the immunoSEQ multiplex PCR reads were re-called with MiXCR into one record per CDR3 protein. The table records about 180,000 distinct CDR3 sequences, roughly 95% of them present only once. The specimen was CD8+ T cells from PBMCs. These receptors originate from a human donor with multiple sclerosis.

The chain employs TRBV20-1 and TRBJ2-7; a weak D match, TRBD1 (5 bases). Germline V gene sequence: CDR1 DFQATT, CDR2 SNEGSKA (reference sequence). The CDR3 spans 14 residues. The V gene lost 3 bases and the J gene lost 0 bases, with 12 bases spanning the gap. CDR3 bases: TGCAGTGCTAGGGCAGGACACCTCTCCTACGAGCAGTACTTC. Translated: CSARAGHLSYEQYF.

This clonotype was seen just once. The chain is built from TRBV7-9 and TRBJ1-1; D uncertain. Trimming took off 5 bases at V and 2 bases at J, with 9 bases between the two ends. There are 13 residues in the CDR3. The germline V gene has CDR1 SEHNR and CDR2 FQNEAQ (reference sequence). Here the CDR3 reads CASSSTDNTEAFF. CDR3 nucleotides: TGTGCCAGCAGCAGTACGGACAACACTGAAGCTTTCTTT.

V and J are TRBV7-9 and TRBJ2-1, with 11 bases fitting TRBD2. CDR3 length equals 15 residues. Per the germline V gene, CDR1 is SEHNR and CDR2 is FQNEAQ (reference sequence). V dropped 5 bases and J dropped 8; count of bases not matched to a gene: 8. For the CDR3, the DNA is TGTGCCAGCAGCCTCCTAGCGGGGGGTGGGGATGAGCAGTTCTTC. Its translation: CASSLLAGGGDEQFF.

CDR3 protein: CASSLAPTGEQYF. CDR3 coding DNA: TGTGCCAGCAGCTTAGCTCCGACAGGGGAGCAGTACTTC. The chain recombines TRBV11-2 with TRBJ2-7; 7 nucleotides match TRBD1. Germline CDR1 SGHAT, CDR2 FQNNGV. The CDR3 contains 13 residues. V gave up 1 base and J gave up 7 bases; unmatched junction bases: 4.

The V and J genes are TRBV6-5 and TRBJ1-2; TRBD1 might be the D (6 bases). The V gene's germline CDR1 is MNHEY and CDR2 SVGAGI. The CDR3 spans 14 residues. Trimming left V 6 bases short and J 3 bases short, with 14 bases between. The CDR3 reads CASRGTTGYYGYTF. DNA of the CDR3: TGTGCCAGCAGAGGGACTACAGGGTACTATGGCTACACCTTC.

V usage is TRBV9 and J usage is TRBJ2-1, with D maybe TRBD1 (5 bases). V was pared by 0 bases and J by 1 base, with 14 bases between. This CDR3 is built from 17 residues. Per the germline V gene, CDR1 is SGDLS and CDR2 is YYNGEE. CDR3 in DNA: TGTGCCAGCAGCGTAGCCCCACTGGGGCCTTCCTACAATGAGCAGTTCTTC. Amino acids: CASSVAPLGPSYNEQFF. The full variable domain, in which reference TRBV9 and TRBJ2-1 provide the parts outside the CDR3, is DSGVTQTPKHLITATGQRVTLRCSPRSGDLSVYWYQQSLDQGLQFLIQYYNGEERAKGNILERFSAQQFPDLHSELNLSSLELGDSALYFCASSVAPLGPSYNEQFFGPGTRLTVL.

CDR3 bases: TGTGCCAGCAGTGACTTGGGAAATGAGCAGTTCTTC. Translation gives CASSDLGNEQFF. This chain joins TRBV2 and TRBJ2-1, with D unresolved. V shed 3 bases and J shed 7 bases, with 7 bases lying between them. The germline V gene has CDR1 SNHLY and CDR2 FYNNEI. The CDR3 sequence is 12 residues long.

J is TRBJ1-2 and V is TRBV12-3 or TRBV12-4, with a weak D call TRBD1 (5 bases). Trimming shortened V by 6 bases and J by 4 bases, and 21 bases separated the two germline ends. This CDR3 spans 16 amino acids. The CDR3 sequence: CASSRPTPGRGYGYTF. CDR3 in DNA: TGTGCCAGCAGCCGACCGACTCCGGGACGCGGCTATGGCTACACCTTC.

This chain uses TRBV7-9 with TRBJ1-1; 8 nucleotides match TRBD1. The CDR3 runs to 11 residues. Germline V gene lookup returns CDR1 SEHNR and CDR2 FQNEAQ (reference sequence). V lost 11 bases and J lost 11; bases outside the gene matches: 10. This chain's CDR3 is CAEWTGSNAFF. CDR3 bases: TGTGCCGAATGGACAGGGAGTAACGCTTTCTTT.

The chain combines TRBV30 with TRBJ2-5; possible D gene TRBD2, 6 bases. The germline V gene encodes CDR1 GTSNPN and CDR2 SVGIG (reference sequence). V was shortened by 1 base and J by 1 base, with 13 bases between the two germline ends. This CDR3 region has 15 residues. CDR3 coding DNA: TGTGCCTGGAGTGAGGAAAGGAGGGTCCAAGAGACCCAGTACTTC. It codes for CAWSEERRVQETQYF.

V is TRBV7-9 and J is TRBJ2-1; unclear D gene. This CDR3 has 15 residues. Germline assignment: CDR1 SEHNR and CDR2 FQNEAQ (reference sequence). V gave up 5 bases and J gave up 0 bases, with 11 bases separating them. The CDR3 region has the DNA TGTGCCAGCAGCGCTAAGACTCCCTCCTACAATGAGCAGTTCTTC. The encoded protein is CASSAKTPSYNEQFF.

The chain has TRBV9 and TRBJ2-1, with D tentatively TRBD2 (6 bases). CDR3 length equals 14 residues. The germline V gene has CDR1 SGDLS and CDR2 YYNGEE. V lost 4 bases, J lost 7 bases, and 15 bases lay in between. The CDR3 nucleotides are TGTGCCAGCAGCCCCATGTTTGGGGGGAATGAGCAGTTCTTC. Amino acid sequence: CASSPMFGGNEQFF.

CDR3 loop: CASSLALTGITEAFF. DNA of the CDR3: TGCGCCAGCAGCTTGGCTCTGACAGGGATCACTGAAGCTTTCTTT. The chain recombines TRBV5-1 with TRBJ1-1; 7 bases align to TRBD1. The CDR3 consists of 15 residues. The germline gives CDR1 SGHRS, CDR2 YFSETQ. Unmatched junction bases numbered 6, after V lost 0 bases and J lost 4 bases.

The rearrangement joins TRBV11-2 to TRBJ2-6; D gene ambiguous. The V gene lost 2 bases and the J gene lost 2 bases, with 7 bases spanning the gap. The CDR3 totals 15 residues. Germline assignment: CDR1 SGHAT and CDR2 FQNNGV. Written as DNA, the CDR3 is TGTGCCAGCAGCTTACACGCTGCTGGGGCCAACGTCCTGACTTTC. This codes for CASSLHAAGANVLTF.

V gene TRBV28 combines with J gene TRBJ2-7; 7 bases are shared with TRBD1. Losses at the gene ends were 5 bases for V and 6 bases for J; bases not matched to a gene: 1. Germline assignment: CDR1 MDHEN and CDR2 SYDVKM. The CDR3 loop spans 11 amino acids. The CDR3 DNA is TGTGCCAGCAGTACAGGGGTCGAGCAGTACTTC. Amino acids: CASSTGVEQYF.

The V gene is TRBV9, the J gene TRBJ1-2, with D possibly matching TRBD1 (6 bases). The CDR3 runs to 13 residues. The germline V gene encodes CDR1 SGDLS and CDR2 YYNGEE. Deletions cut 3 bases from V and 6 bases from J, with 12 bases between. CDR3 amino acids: CASSEGDSDGYTF. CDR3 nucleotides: TGTGCCAGCAGCGAGGGGGACTCAGATGGCTACACCTTC. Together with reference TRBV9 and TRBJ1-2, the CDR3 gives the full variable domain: DSGVTQTPKHLITATGQRVTLRCSPRSGDLSVYWYQQSLDQGLQFLIQYYNGEERAKGNILERFSAQQFPDLHSELNLSSLELGDSALYFCASSEGDSDGYTFGSGTRLTVV.

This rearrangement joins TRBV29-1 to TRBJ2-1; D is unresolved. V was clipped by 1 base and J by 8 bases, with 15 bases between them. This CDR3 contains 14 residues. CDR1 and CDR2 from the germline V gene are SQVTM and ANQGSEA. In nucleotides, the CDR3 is TGCAGCGTTGAAGGGGCCCCCTCCGTCGATGAGCAGTTCTTC. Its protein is CSVEGAPSVDEQFF.

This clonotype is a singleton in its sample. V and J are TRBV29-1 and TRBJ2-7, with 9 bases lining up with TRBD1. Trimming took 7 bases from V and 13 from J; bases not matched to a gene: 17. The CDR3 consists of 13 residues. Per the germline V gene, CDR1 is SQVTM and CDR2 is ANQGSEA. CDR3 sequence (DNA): TGCAGCGACCAAGCTCCGGGACAGGGAACCCCCTACTTC. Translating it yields CSDQAPGQGTPYF.

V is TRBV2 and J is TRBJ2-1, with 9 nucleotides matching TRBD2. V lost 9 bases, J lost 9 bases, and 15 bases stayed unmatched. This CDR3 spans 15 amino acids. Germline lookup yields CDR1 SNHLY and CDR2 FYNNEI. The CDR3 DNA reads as TGTGCCAGTGAGACCCGGACTAGCGCCTACCCTGAGCAGTTCTTC. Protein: CASETRTSAYPEQFF. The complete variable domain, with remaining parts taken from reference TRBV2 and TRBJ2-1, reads EPEVTQTPSHQVTQMGQEVILRCVPISNHLYFYWYRQILGQKVEFLVSFYNNEISEKSEIFDDQFSVERPDGSNFTLKIRSTKLEDSAMYFCASETRTSAYPEQFFGPGTRLTVL.

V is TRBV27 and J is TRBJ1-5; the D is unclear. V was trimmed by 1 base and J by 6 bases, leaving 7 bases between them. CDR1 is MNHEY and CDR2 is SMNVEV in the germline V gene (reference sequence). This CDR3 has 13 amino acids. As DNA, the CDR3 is TGTGCCAGCAGTTTATACCCGGGTCAGCCCCAGCATTTT. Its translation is CASSLYPGQPQHF.

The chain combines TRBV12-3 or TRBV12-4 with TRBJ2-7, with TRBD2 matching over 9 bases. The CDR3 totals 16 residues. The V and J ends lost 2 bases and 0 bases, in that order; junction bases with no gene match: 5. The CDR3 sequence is CASSLPPSGNSYEQYF. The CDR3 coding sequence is TGTGCCAGCAGTTTACCCCCTAGCGGGAACTCCTACGAGCAGTACTTC.

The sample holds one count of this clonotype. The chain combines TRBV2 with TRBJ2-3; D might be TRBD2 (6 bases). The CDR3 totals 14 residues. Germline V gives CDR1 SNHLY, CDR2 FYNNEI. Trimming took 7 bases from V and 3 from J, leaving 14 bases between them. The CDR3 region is CASMSAGDTDTQYF. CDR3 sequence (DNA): TGTGCCAGCATGTCAGCGGGTGATACAGATACGCAGTATTTT.

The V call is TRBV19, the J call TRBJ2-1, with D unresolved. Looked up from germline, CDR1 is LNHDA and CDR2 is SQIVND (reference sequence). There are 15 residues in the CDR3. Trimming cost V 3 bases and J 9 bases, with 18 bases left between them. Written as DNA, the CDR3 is TGTGCCAGTAGTATGGAAAGAGGCGGATCTGTTGAGCAGTTCTTC. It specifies CASSMERGGSVEQFF.